This entry describes one TCR beta chain. This entry belongs to a study of blood T cell repertoires in COVID-19. On the study more broadly: The analysed material was cDNA or gDNA that came from T cells, B-cell-depleted T cells, or PBMCs.

Original analysis: Researchers report that nucleated cell counts were estimated from reference gene primer amplification. Assay used: immunoSEQ multiplex PCR; TCRdb lists only in-frame clones, some missing. Clone size and the V and J calls come from that table; the DNA yielded D and trimming. The table includes about 250,000 clones, 84% detected once. CDR1 and CDR2 (germline): GTSNPN, SVGIG (reference sequence). CDR3 length equals 13 residues. V lost 1 base to trimming and J lost 8 bases, with 15 bases between them. V is TRBV30 and J is TRBJ2-7; tentatively, D is TRBD1 (6 bases). This TCR was sampled from a woman aged 35 to 49 who had recovered from COVID-19. The specimen was peripheral blood. This CDR3 is CAWSAQGSDKQYF. CDR3 coding DNA: TGTGCCTGGAGTGCACAGGGAAGCGACAAGCAGTACTTC.